Detailed here is one T cell receptor beta chain. The antigen is unknown. Germline V gene data show CDR1 as MDHEN and CDR2 as SYDVKM. J was trimmed by 2 bases and V by 8 bases; bases with no gene match: 7. The CDR3 is made up of 14 amino acids. This sample was included in a study of cytomegalovirus exposure and HLA in healthy donors. Overall study results and limits: A cluster of highly shared sequence variants was likely a sequencing artifact. High specificity and sensitivity for cytomegalovirus status were reported for the classifier. A list of 164 TCR beta chains associated with cytomegalovirus was given.

PCR primers comprised 60 Vbeta and 13 Jbeta primers. Profiled with immunoSEQ multiplex PCR; TCRdb holds only in-frame clones, not every one. The sample contains 150,000 or so clones, 60% to 80% of which appear only once. The TCR comes from a male donor in good health and CMV-seronegative. The sequencing input was PBMCs. This chain connects TRBV28 to TRBJ2-7; 9 bases map to TRBD1. The CDR3 loop reads CASGWGTGTYEQYF. CDR3 in DNA: TGTGCCAGCGGGTGGGGGACAGGGACCTACGAGCAGTACTTC.